The 2 T cell receptor beta chains below were found in one sample sequenced in a study of cytomegalovirus exposure and HLA in healthy donors. This PCR relied on a set of 60 Vbeta primers and 13 Jbeta primers. Here immunoSEQ multiplex PCR was the method, and the copy in TCRdb shows in-frame clones only, minus some. The sample yields about 300,000 clones, roughly 89% seen once. Material: PBMCs. All receptors come from a man aged 35-49 years in good health and CMV-seropositive.

This chain connects TRBV28 to TRBJ2-3, with D tentatively TRBD1 (6 bases). Germline lookup yields CDR1 MDHEN and CDR2 SYDVKM. The CDR3 loop spans 17 amino acids. Trimming cost V 4 bases and J 3 bases, with 20 bases left between them. CDR3 bases: TGTGCCAGCAGTTCACTGACCTACAGGGTGGGGACAGATACGCAGTATTTT. Translating gives CASSSLTYRVGTDTQYF.

The table lists this clone with a count of one. The rearrangement uses TRBV7-2 and TRBJ2-5, with 10 bases lining up with TRBD2. The closer fit of TRBJ2-7 to the DNA end suggests the J call may be wrong. The germline V gene has CDR1 SGHTA and CDR2 FQGNSA. The CDR3 has 17 amino acids. The CDR3 nucleotides read TGTGCCAGCAAATCCAGGGCTAGCGGGAGTGGGGCCTACGAGCAGTACTTC. Translation gives CASKSRASGSGAYEQYF.